Presented here are 29 T cell receptor beta chains from one specimen sequenced in a study of T cells in localized non-small cell lung cancer. TCRdb's table, derived via immunoSEQ multiplex PCR, lists solely in-frame clones and lacks some. The sample includes 1,200 or so clones, roughly 34% seen only once; the top ten take under 25%. Here the sequenced sample was normal lung tissue next to the tumor, taken before any cancer treatment. These receptors all stem from a woman aged 35 to 70 with stage I lung adenocarcinoma.

V is TRBV5-1 and J is TRBJ2-1; 8 bases line up with TRBD2. The V gene's germline CDR1 is SGHRS and CDR2 YFSETQ. Trimming removed 0 bases from V and 5 bases from J; junction bases left unmatched: 7. CDR3 size: 16 residues. The CDR3 bases are TGCGCCAGCAGCTTGGGAACGGGGGGGCCCCACAATGAGCAGTTCTTC. Residues: CASSLGTGGPHNEQFF.

Relative to its sample, this clone is large. The chain recombines TRBV6-8 with TRBJ1-1; tentative D call: TRBD1 (6 bases). V lost 7 bases, J lost 0 bases, and 12 bases lay in between. The CDR3 has 14 residues. The germline V gene has CDR1 MNHGY and CDR2 SAAAGT. The DNA of the CDR3 is TGTGCCAGCACCCCGACAGGTTTGAACACTGAAGCTTTCTTT. Translated: CASTPTGLNTEAFF.

J is TRBJ2-2 and V is TRBV19, with TRBD1 matching over 7 bases. Per germline, CDR1 LNHDA and CDR2 SQIVND (reference sequence). The CDR3 sequence is 14 residues long. Trimming took 6 bases from V and 4 from J; bases not matched to a gene: 5. The CDR3 DNA reads TGTGCCAGTAGAGGGGGCTCTGGCACCGGGGAGCTGTTTTTT. Residues: CASRGGSGTGELFF.

This clone was picked up a small number of times. This rearrangement joins TRBV11-3 to TRBJ2-5; 11 bases agree with TRBD1. The CDR3 loop spans 15 amino acids. Germline CDR1 and CDR2: SGHNT and YENEEA. With 4 bases clipped from V and 1 base from J, the junction kept 2 bases outside the gene matches. The CDR3 DNA is TGTGCCAGCAGCTCCGGGACAGGGGGCCAAGAGACCCAGTACTTC. It yields the protein CASSSGTGGQETQYF.

This chain uses TRBV28 with TRBJ1-5, with unresolved D. The CDR3 loop spans 14 amino acids. V was trimmed by 6 bases and J by 0 bases, leaving 9 bases between them. From germline, CDR1 is MDHEN and CDR2 SYDVKM. CDR3 sequence: CASREHGSNQPQHF. CDR3 nucleotides: TGTGCCAGCAGAGAACATGGTAGCAATCAGCCCCAGCATTTT.

This clone was counted only a few times. This chain links TRBV18 with TRBJ1-1, with a possible D match to TRBD1 (5 bases). Germline CDR1 reads KGHSH; CDR2 reads LQKENI. This CDR3 spans 16 amino acids. V lost 3 bases to trimming and J lost 11 bases, with 25 bases between them. CDR3: CASSPPVRGDVLTAFF. CDR3 DNA: TGTGCCAGCTCACCCCCGGTGAGAGGGGACGTTTTAACGGCTTTCTTT. Drawing the rest from reference TRBV18 and TRBJ1-1, the complete variable domain is NAGVMQNPRHLVRRRGQEARLRCSPMKGHSHVYWYRQLPEEGLKFMVYLQKENIIDESGMPKERFSAEFPKEGPSILRIQQVVRGDSAAYFCASSPPVRGDVLTAFFGQGTRLTVV.

This clone was detected only a few times. This chain joins TRBV11-3 and TRBJ2-1; TRBD2 aligns across 8 bases. Germline CDR1 reads SGHNT; CDR2 reads YENEEA. V shed 2 bases, J shed 0 bases, and the junction held 6 bases outside the gene matches. There are 17 residues in the CDR3. The CDR3 DNA is TGTGCCAGCAGCTTACAAAGCGGGAGCGCCTCCTACAATGAGCAGTTCTTC. Encoded protein: CASSLQSGSASYNEQFF. The whole variable domain, filled in from reference TRBV11-3 and TRBJ2-1, reads EAGVVQSPRYKIIEKKQPVAFWCNPISGHNTLYWYLQNLGQGPELLIRYENEEAVDDSQLPKDRFSAERLKGVDSTLKIQPAELGDSAVYLCASSLQSGSASYNEQFFGPGTRLTVL.

The chain couples TRBV11-3 to TRBJ1-1; TRBD1 matches at 8 bases. The CDR3 loop spans 15 amino acids. V dropped 5 bases and J dropped 5; count of bases not matched to a gene: 10. CDR1 is SGHNT, CDR2 YENEEA, per germline. CDR3 bases: TGTGCCAGCAGCCCGTGGGACAGGCGGGAAACTGAAGCTTTCTTT. Translation: CASSPWDRRETEAFF.

There are a few counts of this clone. V usage is TRBV19 and J usage is TRBJ1-5; 9 bases line up with TRBD1. With V trimmed by 3 bases and J by 4 bases, 7 bases remained unmatched. CDR3 length: 16 residues. Per the germline V gene, CDR1 is LNHDA and CDR2 is SQIVND (reference sequence). CDR3 DNA sequence: TGTGCCAGTAGTATCACCGGGACAGGGAAGAATCAGCCCCAGCATTTT. It is translated as CASSITGTGKNQPQHF.

This clone was observed a few times. This rearrangement joins TRBV2 to TRBJ1-3, with a tentative D call TRBD1 (6 bases). The length of the CDR3 is 14 residues. V lost 10 bases, J lost 4 bases, and 17 bases lay in between. The V gene's germline CDR1 is SNHLY and CDR2 FYNNEI. As DNA, the CDR3 is TGTGCCACGGGATTGGAGCAGGGGGGAAACACCATATATTTT. Translated, it gives CATGLEQGGNTIYF.

The rearrangement joins TRBV19 to TRBJ2-1; 11 bases line up with TRBD2. The trim removed 7 bases at V and 2 bases at J, leaving 1 base unmatched. The germline gives CDR1 LNHDA, CDR2 SQIVND (reference sequence). The CDR3 extends over 14 amino acids. CDR3 sequence reads: CASKLAGAYNEQFF. The CDR3 DNA reads TGTGCCAGTAAACTAGCGGGAGCCTACAATGAGCAGTTCTTC.

This clone appeared a few times. An end of the junction differs from the germline gene, which may be a read error. The V and J genes are TRBV11-3 and TRBJ2-5; D is unresolved. Germline V gives CDR1 SGHNT, CDR2 YENEEA. The CDR3 covers 14 residues. CDR3: CASSSSVVSNPQYF. CDR3 nucleotides: TGTGCTAGCAGCTCCTCCGTAGTATCAAATCCCCAGTACTTC.

The chain is built from TRBV19 and TRBJ1-5, with 11 bases matching TRBD1. J lost 6 bases, V lost 5 bases, and 6 bases had no gene match. The CDR3 spans 15 residues. CDR1 LNHDA and CDR2 SQIVND come from the germline V gene (reference sequence). The CDR3 reads CASSAGQGASQPQHF. Here the CDR3 DNA reads TGTGCCAGTAGTGCCGGACAGGGGGCCAGTCAGCCCCAGCATTTT.

The chain uses TRBV28 and TRBJ2-7, with 7 nucleotides matching TRBD1. CDR1 and CDR2 (germline): MDHEN, SYDVKM. Losses at the gene ends were 1 base for V and 1 base for J; bases not matched to a gene: 4. CDR3 length: 15 residues. The CDR3 loop is CASSLSTGVSYEQYF. Written as DNA, the CDR3 is TGTGCCAGCAGTTTATCAACAGGGGTTTCCTACGAGCAGTACTTC.

This sequence joins TRBV19 and TRBJ2-1; 12 bases are shared with TRBD2. With 5 bases clipped from V and 6 bases from J, the junction kept 8 bases outside the gene matches. The germline V gene encodes CDR1 LNHDA and CDR2 SQIVND (reference sequence). The length of the CDR3 is 16 residues. Here the CDR3 DNA reads TGTGCCAGTAGTCTAGGGACTAGCGGGTTACGCAATGAGCAGTTCTTC. Translated: CASSLGTSGLRNEQFF.

The rearrangement joins TRBV5-1 to TRBJ1-4, with no clear D. The CDR3 loop spans 15 amino acids. Trimming left V 4 bases short and J 4 bases short, with 14 bases between. The germline gives CDR1 SGHRS, CDR2 YFSETQ. The CDR3 reads CASSQEPSGNEKLFF. The CDR3 nucleotides read TGCGCCAGCAGCCAAGAGCCGTCGGGTAATGAAAAACTGTTTTTT.

The J gene is TRBJ2-1, the V gene TRBV9, with unresolved D. CDR1 SGDLS and CDR2 YYNGEE come from the germline V gene. The CDR3 has 13 amino acids. V was clipped by 3 bases and J by 4 bases, with 8 bases between them. Written as DNA, the CDR3 is TGTGCCAGCAGCGAAAGAGCTTACAATGAGCAGTTCTTC. Encoded protein: CASSERAYNEQFF. Full variable domain (outside the CDR3, taken from reference TRBV9 and TRBJ2-1): DSGVTQTPKHLITATGQRVTLRCSPRSGDLSVYWYQQSLDQGLQFLIQYYNGEERAKGNILERFSAQQFPDLHSELNLSSLELGDSALYFCASSERAYNEQFFGPGTRLTVL.

This clone was seen once. V usage is TRBV19 and J usage is TRBJ2-6; 8 bases align to TRBD1. The CDR3 is 19 residues long. V lost 3 bases to trimming and J lost 0 bases; unmatched junction nucleotides: 10. Germline CDR1 is LNHDA and CDR2 is SQIVND (reference sequence). The CDR3: CASSIRPRQGSSGANVLTF. Here the CDR3 DNA reads TGTGCCAGTAGTATCAGACCTCGACAGGGGTCCTCTGGGGCCAACGTCCTGACTTTC.

J is TRBJ2-5 and V is TRBV19; the D gene could be TRBD1 or TRBD2 (5 bases each). V lost 6 bases and J 5 bases, leaving 16 bases between the germline ends. The CDR3 runs to 14 residues. CDR1 is LNHDA, CDR2 SQIVND, per germline (reference sequence). The CDR3 spells CASSPREGMETQYF. The CDR3 nucleotides are TGTGCCAGTAGCCCCCGTGAGGGGATGGAGACCCAGTACTTC.

The CDR3 DNA reads TGTGCCAGCAGCCGGCCAGGGGTCCATGGCTACACCTTC. Translated, it gives CASSRPGVHGYTF. The rearrangement uses TRBV14 and TRBJ1-2, with D possibly matching TRBD1 (6 bases). CDR1 is SGHDN, CDR2 FVKESK, per germline. The CDR3 is 13 residues long. V lost 4 bases and J lost 6, with 12 bases in between.

The chain carries TRBV19 and TRBJ1-1; perhaps TRBD1 as D (5 bases). Trimming left V 11 bases short and J 4 bases short, with 14 bases between. Germline CDR1 and CDR2: LNHDA and SQIVND (reference sequence). There are 12 residues in the CDR3. CDR3 loop: CAPWDRITEAFF. The CDR3 DNA reads TGTGCCCCCTGGGACCGGATCACTGAAGCTTTCTTT.

The rearrangement uses TRBV9 and TRBJ1-3; no reliable D call. Looked up from germline, CDR1 is SGDLS and CDR2 is YYNGEE. Trimming shortened V by 5 bases and J by 0 bases, and 12 bases separated the two germline ends. The CDR3 extends over 15 amino acids. This CDR3 is CASSEMGGSGNTIYF. CDR3 nucleotides: TGTGCCAGCAGTGAAATGGGTGGCTCTGGAAACACCATATATTTT.

This chain uses TRBV11-3 with TRBJ2-5; a weak D match, TRBD2 (6 bases). Germline lookup yields CDR1 SGHNT and CDR2 YENEEA. This CDR3 spans 14 amino acids. V shed 5 bases and J shed 4 bases, with 14 bases lying between them. Here the CDR3 reads CASSPGTAGETQYF. The DNA of the CDR3 is TGTGCCAGCAGCCCGGGGACTGCGGGAGAGACCCAGTACTTC.

This clone occurred a few times. The DNA of the CDR3 is TGTGCCAGCAGTTACTCGAACCCGGGACAGGGGGCGAACAATGAGCAGTTCTTC. Protein product: CASSYSNPGQGANNEQFF. The gene calls are TRBV6-8 and TRBJ2-1, with 12 nucleotides matching TRBD1. The V and J ends lost 0 bases and 5 bases, in that order; junction bases with no gene match: 8. CDR1 and CDR2 from the germline V gene are MNHGY and SAAAGT. This CDR3 region has 18 residues.

The chain couples TRBV19 to TRBJ2-3; 7 nucleotides line up with TRBD2. CDR1 is LNHDA and CDR2 is SQIVND in the germline V gene (reference sequence). V was clipped by 3 bases and J by 4 bases; unmatched bases: 1. The CDR3 spans 13 residues. CDR3 DNA: TGTGCCAGTAGTATTGGGGGGGCAGATACGCAGTATTTT. As protein: CASSIGGADTQYF.

This chain uses TRBV19 with TRBJ1-4; 7 nucleotides agree with TRBD1. Germline V gives CDR1 LNHDA, CDR2 SQIVND (reference sequence). Trimming removed 1 base from V and 8 bases from J; junction bases left unmatched: 7. The CDR3 spans 15 residues. The CDR3 bases are TGTGCCAGTAGTATAGCGAAGGGGGCGAAGGAAAAACTGTTTTTT. It translates to CASSIAKGAKEKLFF.

This clone is categorized as large. The chain links TRBV6-8 to TRBJ1-2; D remains ambiguous. The CDR3 is 15 amino acids. The V end was cut by 8 bases, the J end by 2 bases, with 18 bases between. Germline V gene lookup returns CDR1 MNHGY and CDR2 SAAAGT. The CDR3 DNA is TGTGCCAGCGAAAGAGATGAGGGAACGAACTATGGCTACACCTTC. Translating it yields CASERDEGTNYGYTF.

Judged by abundance, this clone is large. V gene TRBV6-8 combines with J gene TRBJ1-2; unclear D gene. The CDR3 loop spans 14 amino acids. CDR1 and CDR2 (germline): MNHGY, SAAAGT. The V gene lost 2 bases and the J gene lost 0 bases, with 7 bases spanning the gap. DNA of the CDR3: TGTGCCAGCAGTTACCTGACACCTAACTATGGCTACACCTTC. The encoded protein is CASSYLTPNYGYTF.

This chain uses TRBV28 with TRBJ2-7; D is ambiguous. The CDR3 is made up of 13 amino acids. Per germline, CDR1 MDHEN and CDR2 SYDVKM. Deletions cut 2 bases from V and 2 bases from J, with 7 bases between. This CDR3 reads CASSLPVAYEQYF. The CDR3 nucleotides read TGTGCCAGCAGTTTACCCGTCGCCTACGAGCAGTACTTC. Complete variable domain (other parts from reference TRBV28 and TRBJ2-7): DVKVTQSSRYLVKRTGEKVFLECVQDMDHENMFWYRQDPGLGLRLIYFSYDVKMKEKGDIPEGYSVSREKKERFSLILESASTNQTSMYLCASSLPVAYEQYFGPGTRLTVT.